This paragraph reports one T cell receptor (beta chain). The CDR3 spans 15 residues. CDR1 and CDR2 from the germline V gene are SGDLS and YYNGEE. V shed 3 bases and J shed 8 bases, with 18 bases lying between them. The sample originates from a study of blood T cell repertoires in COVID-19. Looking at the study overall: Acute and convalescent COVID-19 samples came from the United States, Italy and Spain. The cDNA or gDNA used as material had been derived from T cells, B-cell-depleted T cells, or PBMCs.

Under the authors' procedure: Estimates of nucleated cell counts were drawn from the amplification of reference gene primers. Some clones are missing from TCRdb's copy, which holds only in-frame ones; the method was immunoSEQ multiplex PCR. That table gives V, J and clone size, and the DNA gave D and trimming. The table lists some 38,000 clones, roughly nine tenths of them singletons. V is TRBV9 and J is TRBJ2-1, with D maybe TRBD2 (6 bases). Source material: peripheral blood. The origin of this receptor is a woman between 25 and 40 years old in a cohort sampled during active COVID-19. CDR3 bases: TGTGCCAGCAGCGGGAGGGGCCTGACGGTCGATGAGCAGTTCTTC. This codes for CASSGRGLTVDEQFF.